A selection of T cell receptor beta chains follows, all from one sample in a study of blood T cell repertoires in COVID-19. Produced via immunoSEQ multiplex PCR; TCRdb's table is partial and in-frame only. The sample carries about 160,000 clones, approximately 86% recorded once. The specimen was peripheral blood. These receptors originate from a man between 65 and 79 years old with acute or convalescent COVID-19. CDR3s include the opening cysteine and the closing phenylalanine or tryptophan. Each record gives: V gene, clone size, J gene, D gene, CDR3 DNA, CDR3 protein. A D gene is named only where the DNA matches it firmly. Only part of the rows carry a size: once, few, many, or a class if the clone is expanded.

v_gene: TRBV19
abundance: NA
j_gene: TRBJ1-2
d_gene: NA
CDR3nt: TGTGCCAGTAGCCCCCTCGGGGGGGCGAATGGCTACACCTTC
CDR3aa: CASSPLGGANGYTF

v_gene: TRBV5-1
abundance: NA
j_gene: TRBJ1-6
d_gene: TRBD1
CDR3nt: TGCGCCAGCAGCCCGGGACAGATTCGTTCACCCCTCCACTTT
CDR3aa: CASSPGQIRSPLHF

v_gene: TRBV25-1
abundance: NA
j_gene: TRBJ1-1
d_gene: NA
CDR3nt: TGTGCCAGCAGTCCTATAGGGGCAGACACTGAAGCTTTCTTT
CDR3aa: CASSPIGADTEAFF

v_gene: TRBV6-2/TRBV6-3
abundance: few
j_gene: TRBJ1-1
d_gene: TRBD1
CDR3nt: TGTGCCAGCAGTTTGACAGGGCCCGACACTGAAGCTTTCTTT
CDR3aa: CASSLTGPDTEAFF

v_gene: TRBV5-5
abundance: NA
j_gene: TRBJ2-1
d_gene: NA
CDR3nt: TGTGCCAGCAGCTTGGGGGGCCCCAATGAGCAGTTCTTC
CDR3aa: CASSLGGPNEQFF

v_gene: TRBV14
abundance: NA
j_gene: TRBJ2-7
d_gene: TRBD2
CDR3nt: TGTGCCAGCAGCCAAGAGCCTAGCGGGAGTTTCGGGGAGCAGTACTTC
CDR3aa: CASSQEPSGSFGEQYF

v_gene: TRBV27
abundance: NA
j_gene: TRBJ2-1
d_gene: NA
CDR3nt: TGTGCCAGCAGTTTAATACCGGGACAAATTTTAGGAAGTGAGCAGTTCTTC
CDR3aa: CASSLIPGQILGSEQFF

v_gene: TRBV2
abundance: NA
j_gene: TRBJ2-7
d_gene: NA
CDR3nt: TGTGCCAGCAGTGTAGACTACGAGCAGTACTTC
CDR3aa: CASSVDYEQYF

v_gene: TRBV7-8
abundance: NA
j_gene: TRBJ2-7
d_gene: TRBD2
CDR3nt: TGTGCCAGCAGCCCTCACACCAGGACTAGCGGAAACTACGAGCAGTACTTC
CDR3aa: CASSPHTRTSGNYEQYF

v_gene: TRBV6-5
abundance: NA
j_gene: TRBJ1-2
d_gene: TRBD1
CDR3nt: TGTGCCAGCAGTAGCGCCGACAGGGCCGGCCGTGGCTACACCTTC
CDR3aa: CASSSADRAGRGYTF

v_gene: TRBV5-1
abundance: NA
j_gene: TRBJ1-4
d_gene: TRBD1
CDR3nt: TGCGCCAGCAGCCCTCTGCCAGGACAGGGGGCGGATGAAAAACTGTTTTTT
CDR3aa: CASSPLPGQGADEKLFF